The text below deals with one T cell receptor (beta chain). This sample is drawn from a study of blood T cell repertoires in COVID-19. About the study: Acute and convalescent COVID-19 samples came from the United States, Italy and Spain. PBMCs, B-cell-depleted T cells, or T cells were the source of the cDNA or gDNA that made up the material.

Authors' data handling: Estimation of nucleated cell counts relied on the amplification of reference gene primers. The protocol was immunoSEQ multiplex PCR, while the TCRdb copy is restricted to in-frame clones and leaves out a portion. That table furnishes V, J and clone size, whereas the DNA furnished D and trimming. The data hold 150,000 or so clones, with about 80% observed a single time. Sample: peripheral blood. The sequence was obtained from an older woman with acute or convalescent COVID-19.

CDR3 DNA: TGCGCCAGCACCCGGACAGGGGGGAACACTGAAGCTTTCTTT. It yields the protein CASTRTGGNTEAFF. The chain has TRBV5-1 and TRBJ1-1; 10 bases fit TRBD1. CDR3 size: 14 residues. CDR1 is SGHRS and CDR2 is YFSETQ in the germline V gene. V dropped 6 bases and J dropped 1; count of bases not matched to a gene: 3.